This entry lists 3 T cell receptor beta chains sequenced from one sample in a study of beta chain features in type 1 diabetes. Investigators reverse transcribed all isolated RNA, so they sequenced expressed TCRB transcripts. Clones were read by immunoSEQ multiplex PCR, and TCRdb kept only the in-frame ones, dropping some. The sample has approximately 90,000 clones; around a third are singletons. Sequences were obtained from stem cell memory CD4+ T cells from blood. The source is a woman in her late teens or twenties in good health.

This clone was picked up one time. The V call is TRBV6-1, the J call TRBJ1-4; weak D call: TRBD1 (5 bases). The V end lost 3 bases, the J end lost 6 bases, and 11 bases lay between the germline ends. CDR3 length: 14 amino acids. The germline CDR1 and CDR2 sequences are MNHNS and SASEGT. The CDR3, as DNA: TGTGCCAGCAGTGATCGGGGAGGGGATGAAAAACTGTTTTTT. The encoded protein is CASSDRGGDEKLFF.

The gene calls are TRBV2 and TRBJ2-3; D remains ambiguous. Per germline, CDR1 SNHLY and CDR2 FYNNEI. This CDR3 has 13 residues. Between the trimmed V and J ends, which lost 4 bases and 2 bases, there was a span of 7 bases. CDR3 amino acids: CASSVGTTDTQYF. Here the CDR3 DNA reads TGTGCCAGCAGTGTGGGCACCACAGATACGCAGTATTTT.

The V and J genes are TRBV5-4 and TRBJ1-1, with 9 nucleotides matching TRBD1. This CDR3 is 15 amino acids long. The ends lost 4 bases at V and 4 bases at J; junction bases unmatched: 8. Germline CDR1 SGHNT, CDR2 YYREEE (reference sequence). In nucleotides, the CDR3 is TGTGCCAGCAGCATGACACAGGGGGCGCCCACTGAAGCTTTCTTT. As protein: CASSMTQGAPTEAFF. The full variable domain, with the rest looked up from reference TRBV5-4 and TRBJ1-1, is ETGVTQSPTHLIKTRGQQVTLRCSSQSGHNTVSWYQQALGQGPQFIFQYYREEENGRGNFPPRFSGLQFPNYSSELNVNALELDDSALYLCASSMTQGAPTEAFFGQGTRLTVV.